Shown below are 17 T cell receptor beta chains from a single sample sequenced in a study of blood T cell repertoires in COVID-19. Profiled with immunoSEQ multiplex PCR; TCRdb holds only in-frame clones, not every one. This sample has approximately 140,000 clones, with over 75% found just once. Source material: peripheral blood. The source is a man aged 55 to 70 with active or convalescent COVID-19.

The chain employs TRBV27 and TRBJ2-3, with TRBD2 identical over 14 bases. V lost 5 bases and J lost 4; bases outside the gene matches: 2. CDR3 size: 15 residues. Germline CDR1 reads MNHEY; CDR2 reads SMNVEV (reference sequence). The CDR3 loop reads CASSGGLAGADTQYF. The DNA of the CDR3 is TGTGCCAGCAGTGGGGGACTAGCGGGAGCAGATACGCAGTATTTT.

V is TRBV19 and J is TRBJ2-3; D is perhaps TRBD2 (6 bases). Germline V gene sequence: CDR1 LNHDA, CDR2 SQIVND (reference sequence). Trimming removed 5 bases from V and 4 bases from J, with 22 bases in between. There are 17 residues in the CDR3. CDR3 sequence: CASSPGGGRLTSDTQYF. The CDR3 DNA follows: TGTGCCAGTAGTCCCGGGGGAGGTAGGCTCACTTCAGATACGCAGTATTTT.

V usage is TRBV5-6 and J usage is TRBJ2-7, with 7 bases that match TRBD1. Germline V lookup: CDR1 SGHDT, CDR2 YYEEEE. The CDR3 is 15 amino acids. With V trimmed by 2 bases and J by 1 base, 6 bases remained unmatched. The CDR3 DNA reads TGTGCCAGCAGCTTACGGGACAGAGCATCCTACGAGCAGTACTTC. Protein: CASSLRDRASYEQYF.

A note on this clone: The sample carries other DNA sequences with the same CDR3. The CDR3 is CASSRESYEQYF. Here the CDR3 DNA reads TGTGCCAGCAGTCGGGAGAGCTACGAGCAGTACTTC. This chain links TRBV6-6 with TRBJ2-7; D might be TRBD2 (6 bases). The V end was cut by 5 bases, the J end by 3 bases, with 8 bases between. The CDR3 consists of 12 residues. Germline V gene lookup returns CDR1 MNHNY and CDR2 SVGAGI (reference sequence).

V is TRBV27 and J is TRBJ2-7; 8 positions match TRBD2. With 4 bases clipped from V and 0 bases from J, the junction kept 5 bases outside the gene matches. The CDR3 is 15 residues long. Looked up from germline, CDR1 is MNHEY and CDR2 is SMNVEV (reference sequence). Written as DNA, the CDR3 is TGTGCCAGCAGTTACAGCGGGAGTAGCTCCTACGAGCAGTACTTC. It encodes CASSYSGSSSYEQYF.

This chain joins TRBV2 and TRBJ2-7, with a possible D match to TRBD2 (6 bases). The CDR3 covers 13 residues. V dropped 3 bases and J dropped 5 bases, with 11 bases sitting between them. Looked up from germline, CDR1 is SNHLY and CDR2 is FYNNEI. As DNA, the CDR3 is TGTGCCAGCAGTGACGGCAGGGAGGACGAGCAGTACTTC. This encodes CASSDGREDEQYF.

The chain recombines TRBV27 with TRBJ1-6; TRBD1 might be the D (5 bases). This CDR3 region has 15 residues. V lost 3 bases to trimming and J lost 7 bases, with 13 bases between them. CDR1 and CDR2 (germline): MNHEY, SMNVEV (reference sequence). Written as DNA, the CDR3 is TGTGCCAGCAGTTTCAGGGCGCTACCAAATTCACCCCTCCACTTT. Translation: CASSFRALPNSPLHF.

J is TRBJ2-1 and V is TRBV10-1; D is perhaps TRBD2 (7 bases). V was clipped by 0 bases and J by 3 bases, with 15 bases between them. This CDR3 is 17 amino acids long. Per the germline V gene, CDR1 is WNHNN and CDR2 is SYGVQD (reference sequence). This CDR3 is CASSESIGGASYNEQFF. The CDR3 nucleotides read TGCGCCAGCAGTGAGTCGATTGGGGGGGCGAGCTACAATGAGCAGTTCTTC.

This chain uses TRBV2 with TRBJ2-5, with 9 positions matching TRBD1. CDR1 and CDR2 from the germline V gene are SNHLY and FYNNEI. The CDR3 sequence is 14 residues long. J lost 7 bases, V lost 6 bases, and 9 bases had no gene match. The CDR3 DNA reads TGTGCCAGCAGAGGGACAGGGAAAGTAGGGACCCAGTACTTC. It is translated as CASRGTGKVGTQYF.

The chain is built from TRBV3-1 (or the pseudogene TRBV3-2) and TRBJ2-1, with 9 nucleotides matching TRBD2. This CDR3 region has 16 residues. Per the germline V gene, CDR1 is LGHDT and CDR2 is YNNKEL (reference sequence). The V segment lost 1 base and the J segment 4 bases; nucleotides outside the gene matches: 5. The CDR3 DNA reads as TGTGCCAGCAGCCAAGTGTTGACTAGCGGATACAATGAGCAGTTCTTC. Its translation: CASSQVLTSGYNEQFF.

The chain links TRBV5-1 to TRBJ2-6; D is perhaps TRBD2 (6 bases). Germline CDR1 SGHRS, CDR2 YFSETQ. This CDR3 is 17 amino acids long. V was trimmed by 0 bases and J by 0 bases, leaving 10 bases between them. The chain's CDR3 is CASSLVAVSSGANVLTF. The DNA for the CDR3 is TGCGCCAGCAGCTTGGTAGCGGTGAGCTCTGGGGCCAACGTCCTGACTTTC. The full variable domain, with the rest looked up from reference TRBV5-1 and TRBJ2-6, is KAGVTQTPRYLIKTRGQQVTLSCSPISGHRSVSWYQQTPGQGLQFLFEYFSETQRNKGNFPGRFSGRQFSNSRSEMNVSTLELGDSALYLCASSLVAVSSGANVLTFGAGSRLTVL.

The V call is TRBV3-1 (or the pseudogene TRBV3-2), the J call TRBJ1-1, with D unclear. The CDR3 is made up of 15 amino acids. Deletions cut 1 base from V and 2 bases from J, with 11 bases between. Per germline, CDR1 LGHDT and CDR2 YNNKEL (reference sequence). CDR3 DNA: TGTGCCAGCAGCCAAGGAAGAAGAGGAAACACTGAAGCTTTCTTT. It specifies CASSQGRRGNTEAFF.

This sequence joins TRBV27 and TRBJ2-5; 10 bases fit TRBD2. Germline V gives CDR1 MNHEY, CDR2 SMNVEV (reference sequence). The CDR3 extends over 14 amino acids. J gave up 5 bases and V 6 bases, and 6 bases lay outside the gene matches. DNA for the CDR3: TGTGCCAGCAGACCACTAGCGGGAAGGGAGACCCAGTACTTC. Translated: CASRPLAGRETQYF.

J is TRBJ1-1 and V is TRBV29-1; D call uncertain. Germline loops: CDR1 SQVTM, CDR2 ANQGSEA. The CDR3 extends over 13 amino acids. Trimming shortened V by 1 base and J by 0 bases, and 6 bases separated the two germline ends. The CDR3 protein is CSVEGRMNTEAFF. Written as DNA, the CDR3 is TGCAGCGTTGAAGGGCGGATGAACACTGAAGCTTTCTTT.

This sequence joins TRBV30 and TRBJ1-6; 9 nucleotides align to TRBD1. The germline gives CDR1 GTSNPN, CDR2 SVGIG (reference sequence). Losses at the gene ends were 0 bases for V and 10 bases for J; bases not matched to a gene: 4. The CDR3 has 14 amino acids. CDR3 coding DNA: TGTGCCTGGAGTGTCGGAGACAGGGGGTCACCCCTCCACTTT. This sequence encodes CAWSVGDRGSPLHF.

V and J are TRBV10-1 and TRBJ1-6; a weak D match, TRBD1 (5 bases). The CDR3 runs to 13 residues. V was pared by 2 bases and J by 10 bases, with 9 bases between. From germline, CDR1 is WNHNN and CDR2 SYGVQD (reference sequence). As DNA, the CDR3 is TGCGCCAGCAGTGAGCTCAAGGGGTCACCCCTCCACTTT. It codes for CASSELKGSPLHF.

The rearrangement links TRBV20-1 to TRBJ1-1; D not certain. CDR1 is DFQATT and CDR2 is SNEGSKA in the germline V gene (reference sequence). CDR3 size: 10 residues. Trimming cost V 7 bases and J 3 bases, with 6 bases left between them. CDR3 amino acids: CSGAYTEAFF. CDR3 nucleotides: TGCAGTGGGGCCTACACTGAAGCTTTCTTT.